A selection of T cell receptor beta chains follows, all from one sample in a study of human T cells and chemical hapten exposure. TCRdb reprocessed the RACE reads with MiXCR, giving one entry per CDR3 protein. The table shows 150,000 to 200,000 distinct CDR3 sequences, with around a quarter occurring only once. The sample consisted of whole blood, taken in connection with sensitization to the hapten diphenylcyclopropenone (DPC). These TCRs come from a woman aged 18-30 years with alopecia areata. Some clones in this sample may be carry-over from other donors' samples. Each CDR3 is given with its conserved first and last residue. Each record gives: D gene, clone size, V gene, J gene, CDR3 DNA, CDR3 protein. The D gene is left open where the match is weak. Where a row states a size, it is once, few, many or the class of an expanded clone; other rows omit it.

.,many,TRBV14,TRBJ2-7,TGTGCCAGCAGCCAGAAGAGGACCTACGAGCAGTACTTC,CASSQKRTYEQYF
.,once,TRBV5-1,TRBJ2-7,TGCGCCAGCAGCTTGGCCCCGGGGGTAACCTACGAGCAGTACTTC,CASSLAPGVTYEQYF
.,many,TRBV20-1,TRBJ2-5,TGCAGTGCTAGAGGCCCGGGGGAGACCCAGTACTTC,CSARGPGETQYF
TRBD2,few,TRBV27,TRBJ2-7,TGTGCCAGCACATCTCGGGGACTAGTAATTGGGGAGCAGTACTTC,CASTSRGLVIGEQYF
.,few,TRBV7-2,TRBJ2-3,TGTGCCAGCAGCCCCCTGCGTACCACAGATACGCAGTATTTT,CASSPLRTTDTQYF
.,.,TRBV4-3,TRBJ2-3,TGCGCCAGCAGCCAAGTGGGGACAGATACGCAGTATTTT,CASSQVGTDTQYF
TRBD2,few,TRBV5-4,TRBJ2-7,TGTGCCAGCAGCTTGAGCGGGAGGGGGTACGAGCAGTACTTC,CASSLSGRGYEQYF
TRBD2,.,TRBV3-1,TRBJ2-1,TGTGCCAGCAGCCGAGCTAGCGGGGGGGGTGAGCAGTTCTTC,CASSRASGGGEQFF
.,.,TRBV10-3,TRBJ1-1,TGTGCCATCAGTGAGCCCACCCCCGGCAGGGCGATAGCTTTCTTT,CAISEPTPGRAIAFF
TRBD1,few,TRBV29-1,TRBJ1-1,TGCAGCGTAGACAGGGCTACCCCTGAAGCTTTCTTT,CSVDRATPEAFF
.,few,TRBV2,TRBJ1-1,TGTGCCAGCACCCCAGGGTCCTCGATGAACACTGAAGCTTTCTTT,CASTPGSSMNTEAFF
.,.,TRBV29-1,TRBJ2-4,TGCAGCGTTGTGGAGAGTATTCAGTACTTC,CSVVESIQYF
.,.,TRBV3-1,TRBJ2-7,TGTGCCAGCAGCCAAGGCGGGTTACTCGCCGAGCAGTACTTC,CASSQGGLLAEQYF
.,few,TRBV7-2,TRBJ2-2,TGTGCCAGCAGCTTAAGAGTCGGGGAGCTGTTTTTT,CASSLRVGELFF
.,once,TRBV18,TRBJ2-7,TGTGCCAGCTCCCTCCGGGGAGCCGGGACCTCCTACGAGCAGTACTTC,CASSLRGAGTSYEQYF
TRBD2,.,TRBV29-1,TRBJ2-7,TGCAGCGTTGAAAGGGGACTAGCGGGCGAGCAGTACTTC,CSVERGLAGEQYF
TRBD1,.,TRBV7-9,TRBJ2-1,TGTGCCAGCAGCCCGAGCCGGGACAGCAGCTCCTACAATGAGCAGTTCTTC,CASSPSRDSSSYNEQFF
.,few,TRBV29-1,TRBJ1-3,TGCAGCGTGTGGACGGGCTCTGGAAACACCATATATTTT,CSVWTGSGNTIYF